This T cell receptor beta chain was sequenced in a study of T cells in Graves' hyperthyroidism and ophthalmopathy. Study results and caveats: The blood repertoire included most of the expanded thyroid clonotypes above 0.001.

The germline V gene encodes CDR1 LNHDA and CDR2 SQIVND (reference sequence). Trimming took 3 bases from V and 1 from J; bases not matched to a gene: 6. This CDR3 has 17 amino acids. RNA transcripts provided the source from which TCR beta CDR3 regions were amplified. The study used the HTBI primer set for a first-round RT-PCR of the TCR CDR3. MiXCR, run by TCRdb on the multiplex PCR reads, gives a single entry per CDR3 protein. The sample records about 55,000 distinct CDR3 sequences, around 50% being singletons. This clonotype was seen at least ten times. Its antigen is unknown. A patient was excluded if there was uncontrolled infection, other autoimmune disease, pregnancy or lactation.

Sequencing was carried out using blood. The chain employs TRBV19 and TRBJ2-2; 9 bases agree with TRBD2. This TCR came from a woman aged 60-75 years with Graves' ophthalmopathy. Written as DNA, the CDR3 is TGTGCCAGTAGTATCCGGATAGCGGGAGTGAACACCGGGGAGCTGTTTTTT. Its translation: CASSIRIAGVNTGELFF.